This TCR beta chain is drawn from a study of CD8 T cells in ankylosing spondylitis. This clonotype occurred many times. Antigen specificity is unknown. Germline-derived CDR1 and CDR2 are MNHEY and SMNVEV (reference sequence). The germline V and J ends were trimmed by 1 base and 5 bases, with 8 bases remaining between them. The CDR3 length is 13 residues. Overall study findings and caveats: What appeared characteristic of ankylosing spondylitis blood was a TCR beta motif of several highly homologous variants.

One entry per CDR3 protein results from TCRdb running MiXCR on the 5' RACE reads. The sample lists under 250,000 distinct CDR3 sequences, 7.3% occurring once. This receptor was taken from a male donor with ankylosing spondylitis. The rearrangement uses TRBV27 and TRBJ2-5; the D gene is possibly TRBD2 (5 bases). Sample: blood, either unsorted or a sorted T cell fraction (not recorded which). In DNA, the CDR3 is TGTGCCAGCAGTTTATGGACGGGGGAGACCCAGTACTTC. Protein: CASSLWTGETQYF.